Listed here are 15 T cell receptor beta chains from one sample, sequenced in a study of cytomegalovirus exposure and HLA in healthy donors. PCR employed 60 Vbeta and 13 Jbeta primers. Sequenced by immunoSEQ multiplex PCR; TCRdb stores in-frame clones only, minus some. Of around 160,000 clones in the sample, about three quarters were seen once. The sample was PBMCs. The receptors shown here come from a woman between 40 and 50 years old in good health and CMV-seropositive.

The rearrangement joins TRBV25-1 to TRBJ2-4; 7 bases are shared with TRBD1. The V and J ends lost 8 bases and 0 bases, in that order; junction bases with no gene match: 7. This CDR3 is 15 amino acids long. Germline lookup yields CDR1 MGHDK and CDR2 SYGVNS. The CDR3 coding sequence is TGTGCCAGCGAGGGGGCGGATCTAGCCAAAAACATTCAGTACTTC. Its translation is CASEGADLAKNIQYF.

A few counts support this clone. The rearrangement links TRBV6-6 to TRBJ2-7; 10 bases line up with TRBD1. Germline values: CDR1 MNHNY, CDR2 SVGAGI (reference sequence). The CDR3 sequence is 15 residues long. The junction had 5 bases not matched to a gene; V was cut back by 2 bases and J by 4 bases. Here the CDR3 DNA reads TGTGCCAGCAGTTACCGGGGACAGGGGAAGTACGAGCAGTACTTC. Translating gives CASSYRGQGKYEQYF.

This clone has only a few counts. The chain recombines TRBV4-3 with TRBJ2-7, with TRBD2 identical over 7 bases. Germline V CDR1 and CDR2: LGHNA, YSLEER. The V and J ends lost 0 bases and 7 bases, in that order; junction bases with no gene match: 6. This CDR3 spans 14 amino acids. CDR3 in DNA: TGCGCCAGCAGCCAAGAGGGGTCTAGCGGAGAGCAGTACTTC. It specifies CASSQEGSSGEQYF.

V and J are TRBV27 and TRBJ2-7, with 10 positions matching TRBD1. The CDR3 length is 16 residues. CDR1 MNHEY and CDR2 SMNVEV come from the germline V gene (reference sequence). V lost 5 bases to trimming and J lost 2 bases; unmatched junction nucleotides: 9. The CDR3 DNA sequence: TGTGCCAGCAGTCGAGAGGGACAGGGGAACCCCTACGAGCAGTACTTC. Its protein is CASSREGQGNPYEQYF.

V is TRBV28 and J is TRBJ1-1; 8 bases align to TRBD1. The J segment lost 4 bases and the V segment lost 8 bases, leaving 6 bases of the junction unmatched. This CDR3 comprises 13 residues. The germline CDR1 and CDR2 sequences are MDHEN and SYDVKM. The CDR3 coding sequence is TGTGCCAGCTGGGCAGGGGGCGTCACTGAAGCTTTCTTT. Its protein is CASWAGGVTEAFF.

This chain uses TRBV5-1 with TRBJ1-1, with TRBD1 matching 7 bases. V shed 4 bases and J 1 base; nucleotides not matched to a gene: 7. The CDR3 sequence is 15 residues long. Germline assignment: CDR1 SGHRS and CDR2 YFSETQ. CDR3 nucleotide sequence: TGCGCCAGCAGCAACTCGGACAGGAAGAACACTGAAGCTTTCTTT. This encodes CASSNSDRKNTEAFF.

The chain links TRBV12-5 to TRBJ1-6; maybe TRBD1 (6 bases). CDR3 size: 16 residues. Germline CDR1 LGHNT, CDR2 FRNRAP. Trimming left V 0 bases short and J 4 bases short, with 10 bases between. This CDR3 reads CASGLVLGQYNSPLHF. CDR3 in DNA: TGTGCTAGTGGTTTGGTACTAGGACAGTATAATTCACCCCTCCACTTT.

This chain links TRBV2 with TRBJ1-1; no reliable D call. With 3 bases removed from V and 1 base from J, the gap between germline ends came to 6 bases. The CDR3 runs 13 residues. From germline, CDR1 is SNHLY and CDR2 FYNNEI. CDR3 in amino acids: CASSELANTEAFF. CDR3 DNA sequence: TGTGCCAGCAGTGAGTTGGCGAACACTGAAGCTTTCTTT.

A remark on this clone: Distinct nucleotide sequences in the sample also encode this CDR3. This chain links TRBV7-2 with TRBJ1-2; TRBD1 matches at 8 bases. CDR3 length: 15 residues. The V segment lost 5 bases and the J segment 0 bases; nucleotides outside the gene matches: 5. Per germline, CDR1 SGHTA and CDR2 FQGNSA. The CDR3 sequence is CASSLGQGANYGYTF. In DNA, the CDR3 is TGTGCCAGCAGCCTTGGACAGGGAGCTAACTATGGCTACACCTTC.

V is TRBV5-4 and J is TRBJ1-3; D is undetermined. The CDR3 has 16 amino acids. V shed 4 bases and J shed 0 bases, with 14 bases lying between them. Per germline, CDR1 SGHNT and CDR2 YYREEE (reference sequence). CDR3 in amino acids: CASSPPQNSSGNTIYF. CDR3 nucleotides: TGTGCCAGCAGCCCCCCACAGAATAGCTCTGGAAACACCATATATTTT.

The V call is TRBV7-6, the J call TRBJ2-2, with 8 bases fitting TRBD2. CDR1 is SGHVS, CDR2 FNYEAQ, per germline. The CDR3 has 15 amino acids. V shed 2 bases and J 3 bases; nucleotides not matched to a gene: 2. CDR3 protein: CASSLYGRDTGELFF. The DNA for the CDR3 is TGTGCCAGCAGCTTATACGGGAGGGACACCGGGGAGCTGTTTTTT.

This clone has more than one count but fewer than ten. The chain uses TRBV11-3 and TRBJ2-7; 9 bases match TRBD1. The CDR3 runs 14 residues. V was clipped by 7 bases and J by 3 bases; unmatched bases: 7. Looked up from germline, CDR1 is SGHNT and CDR2 is YENEEA. CDR3 sequence reads: CASKSRDRVYEQYF. The CDR3 nucleotides are TGTGCCAGCAAATCCCGGGACAGGGTCTACGAGCAGTACTTC.

V gene TRBV7-9 combines with J gene TRBJ2-1, with 8 bases that match TRBD2. Germline CDR1 is SEHNR and CDR2 is FQNEAQ (reference sequence). Losses at the gene ends were 5 bases for V and 12 bases for J; bases not matched to a gene: 12. The length of the CDR3 is 14 residues. The CDR3 coding sequence is TGTGCCAGCAGCCCAGGACTAGCCGAGGAAGGGCAGTTCTTC. Encoded protein: CASSPGLAEEGQFF.

The chain has TRBV19 and TRBJ2-7, with D possibly being TRBD1 (5 bases). Between the trimmed V and J ends, which lost 4 bases and 0 bases, there was a span of 10 bases. The CDR3 contains 14 residues. Germline CDR1 is LNHDA and CDR2 is SQIVND (reference sequence). CDR3 residues: CASSSRASSYEQYF. The CDR3 DNA is TGTGCCAGTAGTAGCAGGGCGTCCTCCTACGAGCAGTACTTC. The entire variable domain, with the rest obtained from reference TRBV19 and TRBJ2-7, is as follows: DGGITQSPKYLFRKEGQNVTLSCEQNLNHDAMYWYRQDPGQGLRLIYYSQIVNDFQKGDIAEGYSVSREKKESFPLTVTSAQKNPTAFYLCASSSRASSYEQYFGPGTRLTVT.

The genes are TRBV19 and TRBJ1-2, with 7 bases lining up with TRBD1. This CDR3 spans 15 amino acids. The V gene end was trimmed by 5 bases and the J gene end by 5 bases; junction bases not matched to a gene: 11. Per germline, CDR1 LNHDA and CDR2 SQIVND (reference sequence). The CDR3 here is CASSVYRGKGYGYTF. Written as DNA, the CDR3 is TGTGCCAGTAGTGTATACAGGGGAAAAGGGTATGGCTACACCTTC.